This entry lists 8 T cell receptor beta chains sequenced from one sample in a study of T cells in tumors after PD-1 blockade. The table came from immunoSEQ multiplex PCR; TCRdb's copy has only in-frame clones and leaves some out. Here the sample spans roughly 47,000 clones, roughly 73% being singletons. This sample comprised PBMCs, obtained before anti-PD-1 treatment. The source is a human donor with basal cell carcinoma.

This clone has at least ten counts. The gene calls are TRBV13 and TRBJ2-3; the D is unclear. Germline V gene sequence: CDR1 PRHDT, CDR2 FYEKMQ (reference sequence). The CDR3 covers 15 residues. The V end lost 5 bases, the J end lost 4 bases, and 16 bases lay between the germline ends. Here the CDR3 reads CASSVRAEAADTQYF. The CDR3, as DNA: TGTGCCAGCAGCGTCCGGGCCGAGGCCGCAGATACGCAGTATTTT.

The chain uses TRBV7-9 and TRBJ1-6, with TRBD1 as a possible D gene (6 bases). Trimming shortened V by 7 bases and J by 8 bases, and 18 bases separated the two germline ends. This CDR3 has 15 amino acids. Germline CDR1 reads SEHNR; CDR2 reads FQNEAQ (reference sequence). CDR3 protein: CASTSWGAGDSPLHF. The CDR3 DNA follows: TGTGCCAGCACTTCCTGGGGGGCTGGGGATTCACCCCTCCACTTT. Combining the CDR3 with reference TRBV7-9 and TRBJ1-6 gives the whole variable domain DTGVSQNPRHKITKRGQNVTFRCDPISEHNRLYWYRQTLGQGPEFLTYFQNEAQLEKSRLLSDRFSAERPKGSFSTLEIQRTEQGDSAMYLCASTSWGAGDSPLHFGNGTRLTVT.

The chain is built from TRBV28 and TRBJ1-2; 8 nucleotides align to TRBD1. The V gene end was trimmed by 5 bases and the J gene end by 5 bases; junction bases not matched to a gene: 10. CDR3 size: 15 residues. Germline CDR1 and CDR2: MDHEN and SYDVKM. The chain's CDR3 is CASSQQGDWWYGYTF. The CDR3 nucleotides are TGTGCCAGCAGTCAACAGGGGGACTGGTGGTATGGCTACACCTTC.

The gene calls are TRBV27 and TRBJ1-6; no clear D. CDR3 length equals 13 residues. Trimming took 3 bases from V and 13 from J, leaving 13 bases between them. Germline V lookup: CDR1 MNHEY, CDR2 SMNVEV (reference sequence). This chain's CDR3 is CASSFPGPFPLHF. CDR3 sequence (DNA): TGTGCCAGCAGTTTCCCGGGCCCGTTTCCCCTCCACTTT.

This rearrangement joins TRBV29-1 to TRBJ1-2, with D possibly matching TRBD1 (5 bases). This CDR3 is built from 12 residues. Germline lookup yields CDR1 SQVTM and CDR2 ANQGSEA. With 7 bases removed from V and 4 bases from J, the gap between germline ends came to 13 bases. The CDR3 here is CSEERTFYGYTF. The CDR3 DNA reads as TGCAGCGAGGAGAGGACATTCTATGGCTACACCTTC.

This clone was counted only a few times. V is TRBV6-6 and J is TRBJ1-6, with TRBD1 as a possible D gene (5 bases). CDR1 and CDR2 (germline): MNHNY, SVGAGI (reference sequence). Trimming pared 6 bases from V and 8 bases from J, leaving 17 bases between. CDR3 size: 15 residues. CDR3 amino acids: CASRPWGGRDSPLHF. The CDR3 DNA sequence: TGTGCCAGCAGGCCCTGGGGAGGCAGGGATTCACCCCTCCACTTT.

The chain employs TRBV15 and TRBJ1-4; D might be TRBD1 (6 bases). Germline assignment: CDR1 LNHNV and CDR2 YYDKDF (reference sequence). The CDR3 runs 16 residues. V was pared by 3 bases and J by 0 bases, with 11 bases between. CDR3 DNA: TGTGCCACCAGCAGCCGCAGGGGAGCAACTAATGAAAAACTGTTTTTT. The encoded protein is CATSSRRGATNEKLFF.

The chain employs TRBV6-8 and TRBJ2-7; 7 bases align to TRBD1. CDR3 length: 12 amino acids. The V segment lost 5 bases and the J segment 4 bases; nucleotides outside the gene matches: 2. Germline V gene sequence: CDR1 MNHGY, CDR2 SAAAGT. This CDR3 is CASSDRVYEQYF. For the CDR3, the DNA is TGTGCCAGCAGTGACAGGGTTTACGAGCAGTACTTC.